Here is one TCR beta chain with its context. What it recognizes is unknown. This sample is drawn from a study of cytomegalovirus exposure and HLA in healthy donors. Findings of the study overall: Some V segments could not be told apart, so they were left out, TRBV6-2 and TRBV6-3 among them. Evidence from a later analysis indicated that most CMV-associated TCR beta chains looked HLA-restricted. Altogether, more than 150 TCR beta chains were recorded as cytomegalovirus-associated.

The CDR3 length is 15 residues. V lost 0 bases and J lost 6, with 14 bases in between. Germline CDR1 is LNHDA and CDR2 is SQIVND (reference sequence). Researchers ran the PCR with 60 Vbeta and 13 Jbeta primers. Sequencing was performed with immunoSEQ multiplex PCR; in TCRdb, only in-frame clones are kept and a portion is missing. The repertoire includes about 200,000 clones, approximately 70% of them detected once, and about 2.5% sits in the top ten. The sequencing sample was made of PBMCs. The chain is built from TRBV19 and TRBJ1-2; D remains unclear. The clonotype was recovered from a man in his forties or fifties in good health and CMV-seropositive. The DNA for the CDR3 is TGTGCCAGTAGTATAGATCTTGAGGCAACCAATGGCTACACCTTC. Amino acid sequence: CASSIDLEATNGYTF.